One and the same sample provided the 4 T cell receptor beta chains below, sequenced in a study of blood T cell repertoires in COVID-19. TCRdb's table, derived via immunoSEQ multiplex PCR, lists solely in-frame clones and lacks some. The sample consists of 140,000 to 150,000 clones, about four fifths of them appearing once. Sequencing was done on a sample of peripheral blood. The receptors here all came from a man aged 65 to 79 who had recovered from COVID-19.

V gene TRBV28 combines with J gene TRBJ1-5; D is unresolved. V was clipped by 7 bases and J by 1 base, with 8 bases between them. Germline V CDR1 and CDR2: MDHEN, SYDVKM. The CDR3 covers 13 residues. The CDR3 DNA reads TGTGCCAGCATCGGCGGAAGCAATCAGCCCCAGCATTTT. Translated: CASIGGSNQPQHF.

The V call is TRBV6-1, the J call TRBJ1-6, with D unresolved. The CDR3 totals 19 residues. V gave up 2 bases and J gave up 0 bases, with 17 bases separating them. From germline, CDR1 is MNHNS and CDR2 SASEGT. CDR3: CASSEPLSGKSSYNSPLHF. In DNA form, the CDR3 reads TGTGCCAGCAGTGAACCCTTATCAGGAAAGAGCTCCTATAATTCACCCCTCCACTTT.

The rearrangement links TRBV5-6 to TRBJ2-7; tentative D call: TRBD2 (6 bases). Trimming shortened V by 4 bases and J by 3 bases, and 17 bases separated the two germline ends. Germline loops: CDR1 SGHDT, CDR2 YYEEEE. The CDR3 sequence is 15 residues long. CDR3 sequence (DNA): TGTGCCAGCAGCCGCTCCGGGACTGCCGACTACGAGCAGTACTTC. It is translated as CASSRSGTADYEQYF.

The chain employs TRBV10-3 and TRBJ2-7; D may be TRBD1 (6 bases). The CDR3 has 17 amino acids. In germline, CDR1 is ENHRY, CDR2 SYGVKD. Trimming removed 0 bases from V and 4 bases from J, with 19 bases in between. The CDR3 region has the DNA TGTGCCATCAGTGAGTCTGGGGGCAGGTATGGCGGGTACGAGCAGTACTTC. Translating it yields CAISESGGRYGGYEQYF.